The clone carrying this T cell receptor (beta chain) was counted a single time. The table came from immunoSEQ multiplex PCR; TCRdb's copy has only in-frame clones and leaves some out. The sample holds approximately 1.5 million clones, around 98% seen once. The J segment lost 5 bases and the V segment lost 4 bases, leaving 10 bases of the junction unmatched. The CDR3 is 15 residues long. The V gene's germline CDR1 is SGHAT and CDR2 FQNNGV. Investigators divided CD4+ cells into CD45RA+ naive and CD45RA-negative memory subsets. These data originate in a study of shared clonotypes between healthy human individuals.

This chain connects TRBV11-2 to TRBJ2-5; 7 bases map to TRBD1. The material sequenced was naive CD4+ T cells sorted from blood. The subset: CD45RA+ positively selected. This receptor was identified in a man aged 25-40 years in good health. CDR3 sequence reads: CASSYPQGFWETQYF. CDR3 nucleotide sequence: TGTGCCAGCAGCTACCCACAGGGGTTCTGGGAGACCCAGTACTTC.